This TCR beta chain stems from a study of cytomegalovirus exposure and HLA in healthy donors. PCR involved 60 Vbeta and 13 Jbeta primers. TCRdb's table, derived via immunoSEQ multiplex PCR, lists solely in-frame clones and lacks some. Here the sample spans about 86,000 clones, about two thirds being singletons. Germline CDR1 and CDR2: SEHNR and FQNEAQ (reference sequence). CDR3 length: 15 residues. This clonotype was sampled from a man between 60 and 70 years old in good health and CMV-seronegative. This chain connects TRBV7-9 to TRBJ2-5, with a weak D call TRBD2 (6 bases). The J call may be incorrect, as the DNA end agrees better with TRBJ2-7. Sequenced: PBMCs. The CDR3 reads CASSLARLVEDEQYF. In nucleotides, the CDR3 is TGTGCCAGCAGCTTAGCAAGACTAGTAGAAGACGAGCAGTACTTC.